The 13 T cell receptor beta chains below all came from one sample that was sequenced in a study of cytomegalovirus exposure and HLA in healthy donors. PCR primers comprised 60 Vbeta and 13 Jbeta primers. The method was immunoSEQ multiplex PCR; TCRdb's version includes in-frame clones alone and lacks a portion of them. The sample data list around 100,000 clones. The sample was PBMCs. The receptors here all came from a man aged 30 to 45 in good health and CMV-seronegative.

This chain joins TRBV13 and TRBJ1-1; D not resolved. Trimming took off 1 base at V and 0 bases at J, with 3 bases between the two ends. The CDR3 has 13 amino acids. Germline V gene sequence: CDR1 PRHDT, CDR2 FYEKMQ (reference sequence). The CDR3 region has the DNA TGTGCCAGCAGCTTAGCCGTGAACACTGAAGCTTTCTTT. Amino acids: CASSLAVNTEAFF. The complete variable domain, with remaining parts taken from reference TRBV13 and TRBJ1-1, reads AAGVIQSPRHLIKEKRETATLKCYPIPRHDTVYWYQQGPGQDPQFLISFYEKMQSDKGSIPDRFSAQQFSDYHSELNMSSLELGDSALYFCASSLAVNTEAFFGQGTRLTVV.

V and J are TRBV27 and TRBJ1-2; 9 positions agree with TRBD1. The CDR3 is 14 residues long. Germline V CDR1 and CDR2: MNHEY, SMNVEV (reference sequence). V shed 5 bases, J shed 0 bases, and the junction held 1 base outside the gene matches. The CDR3: CASSRDRANYGYTF. CDR3 DNA: TGTGCCAGCAGTCGGGACAGGGCTAACTATGGCTACACCTTC.

The chain links TRBV7-9 to TRBJ2-3, with 8 bases that match TRBD1. This CDR3 is built from 17 residues. The J segment lost 6 bases and the V segment lost 4 bases, leaving 15 bases of the junction unmatched. Germline V gene lookup returns CDR1 SEHNR and CDR2 FQNEAQ (reference sequence). For the CDR3, the DNA is TGTGCCAGCAGCTCGCTCCGGGACAGGCACAGGGGGGATACGCAGTATTTT. Protein: CASSSLRDRHRGDTQYF.

This chain connects TRBV7-9 to TRBJ1-2; possibly TRBD1 for D (5 bases). Germline CDR1 reads SEHNR; CDR2 reads FQNEAQ (reference sequence). The CDR3 extends over 16 amino acids. Trimming took off 5 bases at V and 1 base at J, with 17 bases between the two ends. CDR3: CASSAGRRRGNYGYTF. As DNA, the CDR3 is TGTGCCAGCAGCGCGGGACGGAGAAGGGGTAACTATGGCTACACCTTC.

This sequence joins TRBV7-2 and TRBJ1-4; TRBD1 aligns across 7 bases. The junction had 5 bases not matched to a gene; V was cut back by 5 bases and J by 2 bases. The V gene's germline CDR1 is SGHTA and CDR2 FQGNSA. The CDR3 covers 15 residues. CDR3 coding DNA: TGTGCCAGCAGCCCTCAGACAGGGACTAATGAAAAACTGTTTTTT. It codes for CASSPQTGTNEKLFF.

The CDR3 DNA is TGTGCCAGCTCTCGAGAAATCGACAGGAACACTGAAGCTTTCTTT. Translating gives CASSREIDRNTEAFF. The chain links TRBV18 to TRBJ1-1; D possibly corresponds to TRBD1 (5 bases). The CDR3 totals 15 residues. The germline V gene encodes CDR1 KGHSH and CDR2 LQKENI. Trimming left V 6 bases short and J 1 base short, with 15 bases between. The full variable domain, rest sourced from reference TRBV18 and TRBJ1-1, is NAGVMQNPRHLVRRRGQEARLRCSPMKGHSHVYWYRQLPEEGLKFMVYLQKENIIDESGMPKERFSAEFPKEGPSILRIQQVVRGDSAAYFCASSREIDRNTEAFFGQGTRLTVV.

The chain uses TRBV7-6 and TRBJ2-7; 8 bases are a match to TRBD1. The CDR3 consists of 15 residues. With 3 bases clipped from V and 2 bases from J, the junction kept 6 bases outside the gene matches. In germline, CDR1 is SGHVS, CDR2 FNYEAQ. CDR3 region: CASSFSTGVAYEQYF. CDR3 DNA sequence: TGTGCCAGCAGCTTTTCGACAGGGGTCGCCTACGAGCAGTACTTC. Complete variable domain (other parts from reference TRBV7-6 and TRBJ2-7): GAGVSQSPRYKVTKRGQDVALRCDPISGHVSLYWYRQALGQGPEFLTYFNYEAQQDKSGLPNDRFSAERPEGSISTLTIQRTEQRDSAMYRCASSFSTGVAYEQYFGPGTRLTVT.

The J gene is TRBJ1-2, the V gene TRBV11-2; D gene unclear. V was clipped by 5 bases and J by 4 bases, with 14 bases between them. Germline CDR1 is SGHAT and CDR2 is FQNNGV. This CDR3 spans 14 amino acids. In nucleotides, the CDR3 is TGTGCCAGCAGCCTTCTGCGGCACCCCTATGGCTACACCTTC. Translating gives CASSLLRHPYGYTF.

The V gene is TRBV18, the J gene TRBJ2-3; D perhaps matches TRBD1 (5 bases). Trimming pared 3 bases from V and 2 bases from J, leaving 9 bases between. The CDR3 totals 14 residues. The germline V gene encodes CDR1 KGHSH and CDR2 LQKENI. The DNA for the CDR3 is TGTGCCAGCTCACCGGACACACACACAGATACGCAGTATTTT. Its translation: CASSPDTHTDTQYF.

The V gene is TRBV14, the J gene TRBJ2-7; 11 nucleotides line up with TRBD2. The CDR3 covers 15 residues. V lost 3 bases, J lost 3 bases, and 4 bases stayed unmatched. Germline CDR1 and CDR2: SGHDN and FVKESK. In DNA form, the CDR3 reads TGTGCCAGCAGCCATTTGACTAGCGGGATCTACGAGCAGTACTTC. It translates to CASSHLTSGIYEQYF.

This chain joins TRBV2 and TRBJ2-7, with D possibly being TRBD2 (5 bases). V was clipped by 7 bases and J by 5 bases, with 15 bases between them. The CDR3 spans 13 residues. CDR1 is SNHLY, CDR2 FYNNEI, per germline. This CDR3 is CASTLRIANEQYF. The CDR3 DNA reads TGTGCCAGCACCCTTAGGATAGCGAACGAGCAGTACTTC.

The chain joins TRBV5-1 to TRBJ2-1; D gene ambiguous. Germline assignment: CDR1 SGHRS and CDR2 YFSETQ. With 4 bases removed from V and 3 bases from J, the gap between germline ends came to 5 bases. This CDR3 region has 12 residues. The CDR3 here is CASSLYYNEQFF. CDR3 DNA sequence: TGCGCCAGCAGCCTCTACTACAATGAGCAGTTCTTC.

The chain recombines TRBV2 with TRBJ2-5; 8 positions match TRBD2. Per germline, CDR1 SNHLY and CDR2 FYNNEI. The CDR3 has 16 residues. V lost 4 bases and J lost 1; bases outside the gene matches: 8. CDR3 loop: CASSGSGGGLQETQYF. The CDR3 DNA reads as TGTGCCAGCAGTGGGAGCGGGGGAGGCCTCCAAGAGACCCAGTACTTC.